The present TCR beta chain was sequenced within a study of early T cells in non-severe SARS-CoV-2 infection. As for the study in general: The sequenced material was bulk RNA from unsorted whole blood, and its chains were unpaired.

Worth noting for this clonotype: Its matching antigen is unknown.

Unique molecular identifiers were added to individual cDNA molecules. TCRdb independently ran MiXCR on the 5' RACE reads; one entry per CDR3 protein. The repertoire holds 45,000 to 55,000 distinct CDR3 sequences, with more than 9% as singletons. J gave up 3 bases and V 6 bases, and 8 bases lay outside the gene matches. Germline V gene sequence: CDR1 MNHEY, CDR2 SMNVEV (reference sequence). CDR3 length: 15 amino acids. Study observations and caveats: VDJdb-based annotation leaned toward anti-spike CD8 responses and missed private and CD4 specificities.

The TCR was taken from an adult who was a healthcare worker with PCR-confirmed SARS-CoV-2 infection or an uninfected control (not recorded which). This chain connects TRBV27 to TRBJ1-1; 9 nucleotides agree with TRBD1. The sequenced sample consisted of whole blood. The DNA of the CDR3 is TGTGCCAGCAGACACTCGACAGGGGGTCACACTGAAGCTTTCTTT. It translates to CASRHSTGGHTEAFF.